The 24 T cell receptor beta chains in this list originate from one sample, sequenced in a study of CD8+CD57+ T cells in acquired aplastic anemia. Sequencing involved patients with CD8+CD57+ cell expansion previously shown by flow cytometry. Genomic DNA templated the TCR beta VDJ and CDR3 profiling. TCRdb reprocessed the reads via MiXCR and lists one record per CDR3 protein. The sample consists of some 160,000 distinct CDR3 sequences, roughly 48% of them appearing once. Sequencing was done on a sample of sorted CD4+, CD8+, or CD8+CD57+ T cells (not recorded which) from PBMCs. Receptors were obtained from a human donor with aplastic anemia.

There are many counts of this clonotype. The chain has TRBV19 and TRBJ1-5, with TRBD1 as a possible D gene (5 bases). The CDR3 runs 15 residues. Germline CDR1 and CDR2: LNHDA and SQIVND (reference sequence). V lost 5 bases and J lost 4, with 15 bases in between. The CDR3 here is CASSLNAQENQPQHF. The CDR3 region has the DNA TGTGCCAGTAGTCTTAACGCACAGGAGAATCAGCCCCAGCATTTT.

This rearrangement joins TRBV2 to TRBJ1-1, with D uncertain. Germline-derived CDR1 and CDR2 are SNHLY and FYNNEI. Trimming pared 4 bases from V and 1 base from J, leaving 10 bases between. The CDR3 consists of 14 residues. CDR3 in amino acids: CASSVGRRNTEAFF. The CDR3 DNA reads as TGTGCCAGCAGTGTCGGGCGGAGGAACACTGAAGCTTTCTTT. The entire variable domain, with the rest obtained from reference TRBV2 and TRBJ1-1, is as follows: EPEVTQTPSHQVTQMGQEVILRCVPISNHLYFYWYRQILGQKVEFLVSFYNNEISEKSEIFDDQFSVERPDGSNFTLKIRSTKLEDSAMYFCASSVGRRNTEAFFGQGTRLTVV.

V usage is TRBV4-1 and J usage is TRBJ2-5, with D uncertain. In germline, CDR1 is MGHRA, CDR2 YSYEKL. The ends were cut back, 4 bases at V and 0 bases at J, with 3 bases in the middle. The CDR3 sequence is 12 residues long. The CDR3 DNA reads TGCGCCAGCAGCCCTGACCAAGAGACCCAGTACTTC. Its translation is CASSPDQETQYF.

There are many counts of this clonotype. The chain links TRBV2 to TRBJ2-1; 8 nucleotides agree with TRBD1. Germline CDR1 and CDR2: SNHLY and FYNNEI. Trimming at V came to 6 bases and at J to 8 bases, leaving 9 bases not matched to a gene. The CDR3 extends over 14 amino acids. The DNA of the CDR3 is TGTGCCAGCAGCCTGGACAGGGTGGGCGATGAGCAGTTCTTC. This sequence encodes CASSLDRVGDEQFF.

The chain recombines TRBV7-9 with TRBJ2-7, with D possibly TRBD1 on 5 matching bases. V lost 5 bases to trimming and J lost 2 bases, with 13 bases between them. CDR1 and CDR2 from the germline V gene are SEHNR and FQNEAQ (reference sequence). CDR3 length: 14 amino acids. DNA for the CDR3: TGTGCCAGCAGCCCTCCCTCGACAGCCTACGAGCAGTACTTC. Its translation is CASSPPSTAYEQYF. The variable domain in full, completed from reference TRBV7-9 and TRBJ2-7, reads DTGVSQNPRHKITKRGQNVTFRCDPISEHNRLYWYRQTLGQGPEFLTYFQNEAQLEKSRLLSDRFSAERPKGSFSTLEIQRTEQGDSAMYLCASSPPSTAYEQYFGPGTRLTVT.

The gene calls are TRBV15 and TRBJ1-2; TRBD1 might be the D (5 bases). This CDR3 has 14 residues. Trimming took off 0 bases at V and 4 bases at J, with 9 bases between the two ends. Germline V gives CDR1 LNHNV, CDR2 YYDKDF (reference sequence). The CDR3 coding sequence is TGTGCCACCAGCAGAGAGCTGGGACCCTATGGCTACACCTTC. Its translation is CATSRELGPYGYTF.

This clonotype was seen a handful of times. The gene calls are TRBV2 and TRBJ2-2, with D uncertain. There are 11 residues in the CDR3. Germline V gene data show CDR1 as SNHLY and CDR2 as FYNNEI. V lost 7 bases, J lost 7 bases, and 7 bases lay in between. This chain's CDR3 is CASTWGGELFF. For the CDR3, the DNA is TGTGCCAGCACCTGGGGCGGGGAGCTGTTTTTT.

The chain links TRBV7-2 to TRBJ1-1, with a tentative D call TRBD1 (5 bases). This CDR3 is built from 14 residues. V lost 5 bases, J lost 0 bases, and 10 bases lay in between. Germline values: CDR1 SGHTA, CDR2 FQGNSA. CDR3 protein: CASSNGHVNTEAFF. DNA for the CDR3: TGTGCCAGCAGCAACGGACACGTGAACACTGAAGCTTTCTTT.

This chain uses TRBV7-8 with TRBJ2-5, with 7 bases fitting TRBD2. Germline loops: CDR1 SGHVS, CDR2 FQNEAQ. This CDR3 comprises 14 residues. The ends lost 5 bases at V and 2 bases at J; junction bases unmatched: 5. CDR3 sequence (DNA): TGTGCCAGCAGCAAAAGGACTAGTCAAGAGACCCAGTACTTC. This translates into CASSKRTSQETQYF.

The chain carries TRBV2 and TRBJ2-5; TRBD2 matches at 7 bases. This CDR3 comprises 13 residues. The V segment lost 6 bases and the J segment 1 base; nucleotides outside the gene matches: 2. Per the germline V gene, CDR1 is SNHLY and CDR2 is FYNNEI. In DNA, the CDR3 is TGTGCCAGCAGCGGGGGGACCCAAGAGACCCAGTACTTC. Translated, it gives CASSGGTQETQYF.

This clonotype was seen at least ten times. V usage is TRBV2 and J usage is TRBJ2-5; 8 positions agree with TRBD1. With V trimmed by 10 bases and J by 5 bases, 6 bases remained unmatched. The CDR3 has 12 residues. CDR1 is SNHLY and CDR2 is FYNNEI in the germline V gene. The CDR3 region has the DNA TGTGCCACCTCGGACAGGGACGAGACCCAGTACTTC. Residues: CATSDRDETQYF.

A word on this clonotype: Being one base from a much bigger clone, this may be a read error. This sequence joins TRBV27 and TRBJ1-6; the D is unclear. The CDR3 length is 13 residues. The germline gives CDR1 MNHEY, CDR2 SMNVEV (reference sequence). CDR3: CAGSDRRNSPLHF. CDR3 nucleotides: TGTGCCGGCAGCGATAGGAGAAATTCACCCCTCCACTTT.

The rearrangement joins TRBV4-1 to TRBJ1-1; the D is unclear. The CDR3 spans 14 residues. From germline, CDR1 is MGHRA and CDR2 YSYEKL. The germline V and J ends were trimmed by 0 bases and 7 bases, with 12 bases remaining between them. CDR3 protein: CASSQDFRGGEAFF. The DNA of the CDR3 is TGCGCCAGCAGCCAAGACTTCCGGGGAGGTGAAGCTTTCTTT.

The sample holds many counts of this clonotype. The CDR3 spells CASSSPSRNTEAFF. For the CDR3, the DNA is TGTGCCAGCAGCTCACCCTCCAGGAACACTGAAGCTTTCTTT. V and J are TRBV5-5 and TRBJ1-1, with no clear D. Trimming stripped 3 bases from V and 1 base from J, with 10 bases between. The CDR3 is 14 residues long. Germline V gene sequence: CDR1 SGHKS, CDR2 YYEKEE (reference sequence). Combining the CDR3 with reference TRBV5-5 and TRBJ1-1 gives the whole variable domain DAGVTQSPTHLIKTRGQQVTLRCSPISGHKSVSWYQQVLGQGPQFIFQYYEKEERGRGNFPDRFSARQFPNYSSELNVNALLLGDSALYLCASSSPSRNTEAFFGQGTRLTVV.

Many counts were recorded for this clonotype. The chain carries TRBV9 and TRBJ2-1; D is uncertain. Germline CDR1 reads SGDLS; CDR2 reads YYNGEE. There are 15 residues in the CDR3. Trimming took off 4 bases at V and 7 bases at J, with 18 bases between the two ends. The CDR3 here is CASSSPLEFGNEQFF. The CDR3 DNA reads TGTGCCAGCAGCTCTCCCCTGGAGTTTGGAAATGAGCAGTTCTTC.

This clonotype was counted many times. The gene calls are TRBV5-1 and TRBJ1-6; 7 positions agree with TRBD1. CDR1 and CDR2 (germline): SGHRS, YFSETQ. Unmatched junction bases numbered 6, after V lost 0 bases and J lost 9 bases. The CDR3 is 15 residues long. The CDR3 loop reads CASSLGQGSGSPLHF. The DNA for the CDR3 is TGCGCCAGCAGCTTGGGACAGGGCTCGGGTTCACCCCTCCACTTT.

The chain uses TRBV24-1 and TRBJ2-1, with 7 positions matching TRBD2. CDR3 length: 15 amino acids. Germline CDR1 reads KGHDR; CDR2 reads SFDVKD. The V and J ends lost 3 bases and 8 bases, in that order; junction bases with no gene match: 9. CDR3 nucleotides: TGTGCCACCAGTGATGGGAACGGGGGGATCCATGAGCAGTTCTTC. Translated: CATSDGNGGIHEQFF.

In regard to this clonotype: A much larger clone lies a single base off, so this may be a read error. CDR3 bases: TGTGCCAGCTCACCCTTCTCCCCGACAGGGGATTCCTACGAGCAGCACTTC. Translation: CASSPFSPTGDSYEQHF. The chain joins TRBV18 to TRBJ2-7; 8 bases match TRBD1. From germline, CDR1 is KGHSH and CDR2 LQKENI. There are 17 residues in the CDR3. Looking up the rest from reference TRBV18 and TRBJ2-7 gives the full variable domain: NAGVMQNPRHLVRRRGQEARLRCSPMKGHSHVYWYRQLPEEGLKFMVYLQKENIIDESGMPKERFSAEFPKEGPSILRIQQVVRGDSAAYFCASSPFSPTGDSYEQHFGPGTRLTVT.

The chain recombines TRBV24-1 with TRBJ1-4, with 8 positions matching TRBD1. With 11 bases clipped from V and 8 bases from J, the junction kept 12 bases outside the gene matches. Germline assignment: CDR1 KGHDR and CDR2 SFDVKD. The CDR3 spans 14 residues. The CDR3 DNA reads TGTGCCAGCCAGGCGACAGGGGCCCACGAAAAACTGTTTTTT. It yields the protein CASQATGAHEKLFF.

This clonotype was counted many times. The rearrangement links TRBV9 to TRBJ2-2; possibly TRBD2 for D (5 bases). Deletions cut 0 bases from V and 3 bases from J, with 12 bases between. The CDR3 has 16 residues. Germline CDR1 reads SGDLS; CDR2 reads YYNGEE. CDR3 nucleotides: TGTGCCAGCAGCGTAGCTGGGAGTGGTTACACCGGGGAGCTGTTTTTT. Translation: CASSVAGSGYTGELFF.

This clonotype showed up many times. The V and J genes are TRBV5-5 and TRBJ2-5, with a weak D call TRBD2 (6 bases). Germline assignment: CDR1 SGHKS and CDR2 YYEKEE (reference sequence). V was trimmed by 4 bases and J by 0 bases, leaving 13 bases between them. The CDR3 sequence is 15 residues long. The CDR3 sequence is CASSSQGGYQETQYF. The DNA for the CDR3 is TGTGCCAGCAGCAGTCAGGGAGGCTACCAAGAGACCCAGTACTTC.

The chain links TRBV7-6 to TRBJ2-5, with TRBD2 identical over 11 bases. V was pared by 5 bases and J by 0 bases, with 2 bases of the junction left unmatched. The CDR3 totals 15 residues. CDR1 SGHVS and CDR2 FNYEAQ come from the germline V gene. The CDR3 is CASSKLAGDQETQYF. CDR3 DNA: TGTGCCAGCAGCAAACTAGCGGGGGACCAAGAGACCCAGTACTTC.

Note on this clonotype: A read error is possible here, since a much larger clone lies one base away. The V call is TRBV5-5, the J call TRBJ1-2; D is ambiguous. This CDR3 has 13 residues. The germline V gene has CDR1 SGHKS and CDR2 YYEKEE (reference sequence). Trimming left V 0 bases short and J 4 bases short, with 7 bases between. This chain's CDR3 is CASSLENSYGYTF. The CDR3 bases are TGTGCCAGCAGCTTGGAAAATAGCTATGGCTACACCTTC.

The rearrangement uses TRBV20-1 and TRBJ2-6; TRBD1 aligns across 8 bases. J lost 2 bases, V lost 3 bases, and 6 bases had no gene match. Germline CDR1 reads DFQATT; CDR2 reads SNEGSKA (reference sequence). The CDR3 contains 16 residues. CDR3 protein: CSASRAGGPGANVLTF. The CDR3 nucleotides read TGCAGTGCTAGTAGGGCAGGGGGCCCTGGGGCCAACGTCCTGACTTTC.